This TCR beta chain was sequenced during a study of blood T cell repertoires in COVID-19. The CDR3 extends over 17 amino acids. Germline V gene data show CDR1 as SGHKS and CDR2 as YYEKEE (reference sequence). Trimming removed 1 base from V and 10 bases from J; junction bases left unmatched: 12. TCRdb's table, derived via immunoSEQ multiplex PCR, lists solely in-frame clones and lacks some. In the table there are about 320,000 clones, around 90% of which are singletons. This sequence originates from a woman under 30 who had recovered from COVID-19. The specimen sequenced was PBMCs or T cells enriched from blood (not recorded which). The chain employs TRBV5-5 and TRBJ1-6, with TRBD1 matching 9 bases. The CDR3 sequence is CASSLRDREYYGSPLHF. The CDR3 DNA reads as TGTGCCAGCAGCTTGAGGGACAGGGAGTATTATGGATCACCCCTCCACTTT. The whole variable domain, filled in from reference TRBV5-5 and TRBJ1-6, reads DAGVTQSPTHLIKTRGQQVTLRCSPISGHKSVSWYQQVLGQGPQFIFQYYEKEERGRGNFPDRFSARQFPNYSSELNVNALLLGDSALYLCASSLRDREYYGSPLHFGNGTRLTVT.